Below, 24 T cell receptor beta chains from the same sample are listed, as sequenced in a study of graft-versus-host responses after intestinal transplantation. Generated by immunoSEQ multiplex PCR, the TCRdb table keeps only in-frame clones and is missing some. The sample lists over 100,000 clones; 90% to 95% were seen once. No antigens are known for them. The material sequenced was unstimulated CD4+ T cells sorted from spleen or lymph node cells, taken before transplant. The receptors originated from a human donor who was the organ donor for an intestinal transplant.

The J gene is TRBJ2-5, the V gene TRBV29-1; 8 bases line up with TRBD1. CDR1 is SQVTM, CDR2 ANQGSEA, per germline. The CDR3 has 13 residues. V dropped 5 bases and J dropped 5; count of bases not matched to a gene: 7. The CDR3 loop is CSVHTGQGETQYF. Here the CDR3 DNA reads TGCAGCGTTCATACAGGACAGGGCGAGACCCAGTACTTC.

CDR3 in amino acids: CASSYSGTGKLFF. Written as DNA, the CDR3 is TGTGCCAGCAGTTACTCGGGGACCGGGAAACTGTTTTTT. The chain joins TRBV6-5 to TRBJ1-4, with D possibly matching TRBD1 (5 bases). V lost 0 bases, J lost 11 bases, and 10 bases lay in between. The CDR3 totals 13 residues. Germline assignment: CDR1 MNHEY and CDR2 SVGAGI.

V gene TRBV11-2 combines with J gene TRBJ1-6; 7 bases line up with TRBD1. The CDR3 is made up of 15 amino acids. V shed 4 bases and J 7 bases; nucleotides not matched to a gene: 7. The germline V gene has CDR1 SGHAT and CDR2 FQNNGV. CDR3 residues: CASSSSGQKNSPLHF. CDR3 DNA: TGTGCCAGCAGCTCGTCGGGACAGAAAAATTCACCCCTCCACTTT.

This chain links TRBV5-4 with TRBJ1-4; a weak D match, TRBD1 (5 bases). Germline V gene lookup returns CDR1 SGHNT and CDR2 YYREEE (reference sequence). The V end lost 5 bases, the J end lost 2 bases, and 13 bases lay between the germline ends. This CDR3 spans 15 amino acids. The CDR3 nucleotides are TGTGCCAGCAGTTACGGGACGGAGACTAATGAAAAACTGTTTTTT. Protein sequence: CASSYGTETNEKLFF.

The chain couples TRBV6-1 to TRBJ1-1; unclear D gene. Germline CDR1 MNHNS, CDR2 SASEGT. The length of the CDR3 is 13 residues. The V end lost 4 bases, the J end lost 4 bases, and 10 bases lay between the germline ends. CDR3 sequence: CASSGVGITEAFF. Here the CDR3 DNA reads TGTGCCAGCAGTGGGGTGGGCATCACTGAAGCTTTCTTT.

The chain joins TRBV5-6 to TRBJ2-5; 7 nucleotides agree with TRBD1. Germline CDR1 is SGHDT and CDR2 is YYEEEE. With 4 bases clipped from V and 5 bases from J, the junction kept 8 bases outside the gene matches. The CDR3 runs to 14 residues. CDR3 bases: TGTGCCAGCAGCGAGACAGGGATCGAGGAGACCCAGTACTTC. As protein: CASSETGIEETQYF. Full variable domain (remainder filled in from reference TRBV5-6 and TRBJ2-5): DAGVTQSPTHLIKTRGQQVTLRCSPKSGHDTVSWYQQALGQGPQFIFQYYEEEERQRGNFPDRFSGHQFPNYSSELNVNALLLGDSALYLCASSETGIEETQYFGPGTRLLVL.

The chain has TRBV2 and TRBJ2-7; D may be TRBD2 (6 bases). CDR1 is SNHLY and CDR2 is FYNNEI in the germline V gene. V gave up 6 bases and J gave up 2 bases, with 17 bases separating them. The CDR3 consists of 15 residues. The CDR3 reads CASSRGAGLAYEQYF. CDR3 DNA sequence: TGTGCCAGCAGCCGGGGTGCGGGACTTGCCTACGAGCAGTACTTC.

CDR3 protein: CASSLVAGGWSGANVLTF. CDR3 nucleotide sequence: TGTGCCAGCAGCTTGGTGGCAGGGGGCTGGTCTGGGGCCAACGTCCTGACTTTC. The chain is built from TRBV5-4 and TRBJ2-6, with 8 bases matching TRBD1. The CDR3 loop spans 18 amino acids. V trimming: 0 bases; J trimming: 1 base; junction bases outside the gene matches: 6. Germline assignment: CDR1 SGHNT and CDR2 YYREEE (reference sequence).

This clone was observed a handful of times. The gene calls are TRBV2 and TRBJ2-5; 8 bases fit TRBD2. Trimming removed 8 bases from V and 0 bases from J; junction bases left unmatched: 5. The CDR3 sequence is 14 residues long. CDR1 and CDR2 from the germline V gene are SNHLY and FYNNEI. CDR3 in amino acids: CASGSGAYQETQYF. CDR3 coding DNA: TGTGCCAGCGGTAGCGGGGCGTACCAAGAGACCCAGTACTTC.

The chain has TRBV28 and TRBJ2-3, with TRBD1 as a possible D gene (5 bases). The CDR3 spans 15 residues. CDR1 is MDHEN, CDR2 SYDVKM, per germline. V gave up 6 bases and J gave up 2 bases, with 15 bases separating them. The CDR3 region is CASRGTRQYTDTQYF. The CDR3 coding sequence is TGTGCCAGCAGAGGAACCCGACAGTACACAGATACGCAGTATTTT.

The chain joins TRBV28 to TRBJ1-5, with a possible D match to TRBD1 (6 bases). This CDR3 region has 16 residues. Germline loops: CDR1 MDHEN, CDR2 SYDVKM. The V and J ends lost 2 bases and 6 bases respectively, with 17 bases between them. The CDR3 nucleotides read TGTGCCAGCAGTTTAAGGCACCGGGGGCGAGCTCAGCCCCAGCATTTT. It specifies CASSLRHRGRAQPQHF.

CDR3 sequence: CASSETGGFEKLFF. The CDR3 DNA reads as TGCGCCAGCAGTGAGACAGGGGGTTTTGAAAAACTGTTTTTT. The chain combines TRBV10-1 with TRBJ1-4; 8 bases match TRBD1. Germline loops: CDR1 WNHNN, CDR2 SYGVQD (reference sequence). V lost 2 bases and J lost 7; bases outside the gene matches: 3. CDR3 length: 14 residues.

The table lists this clone with a count of one. The V gene is TRBV18, the J gene TRBJ2-3; D gene uncertain. Trimming removed 3 bases from V and 6 bases from J, with 13 bases in between. Germline CDR1 is KGHSH and CDR2 is LQKENI. This CDR3 spans 14 amino acids. CDR3 protein: CASSPGPTTDTQYF. The CDR3 DNA sequence: TGTGCCAGCTCACCTGGACCGACCACGGATACGCAGTATTTT.

This clone has just a few counts. The chain employs TRBV6-6 and TRBJ2-7; 9 bases fit TRBD2. V was clipped by 2 bases and J by 1 base; unmatched bases: 0. The CDR3 consists of 14 residues. Germline CDR1 MNHNY, CDR2 SVGAGI (reference sequence). The CDR3 coding sequence is TGTGCCAGCAGTTACCTAGCGGGGTCCTACGAGCAGTACTTC. Translation: CASSYLAGSYEQYF.

This chain joins TRBV30 and TRBJ1-2; D is undetermined. The length of the CDR3 is 15 residues. CDR1 and CDR2 (germline): GTSNPN, SVGIG (reference sequence). The CDR3 is CARIAMGWLFYGYTF. The CDR3 DNA reads as TGTGCTCGCATCGCCATGGGGTGGTTGTTCTATGGCTACACCTTC. Filled out from reference TRBV30 and TRBJ1-2, the complete variable domain reads SQTIHQWPATLVQPVGSPLSLECTVEGTSNPNLYWYRQAAGRGLQLLFYSVGIGQISSEVPQNLSASRPQDRQFILSSKKLLLSDSGFYLCARIAMGWLFYGYTFGSGTRLTVV.

V and J are TRBV5-1 and TRBJ2-7; 11 positions agree with TRBD2. Germline V lookup: CDR1 SGHRS, CDR2 YFSETQ. The CDR3 consists of 14 residues. V was clipped by 3 bases and J by 3 bases; unmatched bases: 2. The CDR3 loop reads CASSWGTSGYEQYF. The CDR3 coding sequence is TGCGCCAGCAGCTGGGGGACTAGCGGCTACGAGCAGTACTTC.

V usage is TRBV30 and J usage is TRBJ2-6; 9 positions match TRBD2. V shed 6 bases and J 3 bases; nucleotides not matched to a gene: 12. The germline CDR1 and CDR2 sequences are GTSNPN and SVGIG (reference sequence). CDR3 length equals 17 residues. This CDR3 is CACPRREGSSGANVLTF. CDR3 sequence (DNA): TGTGCCTGCCCGCGGCGGGAGGGCTCGAGTGGGGCCAACGTCCTGACTTTC.

This clone was detected only once. The chain has TRBV18 and TRBJ2-7; 7 nucleotides align to TRBD1. Per germline, CDR1 KGHSH and CDR2 LQKENI. Unmatched junction bases numbered 1, after V lost 4 bases and J lost 4 bases. The CDR3 length is 12 residues. The CDR3 is CASSRQGYEQYF. CDR3 bases: TGTGCCAGCTCACGACAGGGATACGAGCAGTACTTC.

The V gene is TRBV10-1, the J gene TRBJ2-7; a weak D match, TRBD2 (5 bases). The CDR3 has 12 amino acids. CDR1 and CDR2 from the germline V gene are WNHNN and SYGVQD (reference sequence). Trimming removed 6 bases from V and 3 bases from J, with 9 bases in between. CDR3 DNA sequence: TGCGCCAGCAGAGCGGACCTCTACGAGCAGTACTTC. Translating gives CASRADLYEQYF.

A few counts support this clone. The V gene is TRBV19, the J gene TRBJ2-7, with D unclear. With 11 bases removed from V and 2 bases from J, the gap between germline ends came to 7 bases. The CDR3 covers 10 residues. Germline V lookup: CDR1 LNHDA, CDR2 SQIVND (reference sequence). The CDR3 loop is CAGPPYEQYF. The CDR3 nucleotides are TGTGCCGGCCCCCCCTACGAGCAGTACTTC.

V is TRBV7-6 and J is TRBJ2-5; tentatively, D is TRBD2 (7 bases). The CDR3 runs 12 residues. The V end lost 5 bases, the J end lost 9 bases, and 13 bases lay between the germline ends. Germline V gene sequence: CDR1 SGHVS, CDR2 FNYEAQ. CDR3: CASSHREGAQYF. The CDR3 bases are TGTGCCAGCAGCCATAGGGAGGGGGCCCAGTACTTC.

The chain couples TRBV11-2 to TRBJ2-1; TRBD1 is a possible D gene (5 bases). CDR1 is SGHAT and CDR2 is FQNNGV in the germline V gene. Between the trimmed V and J ends, which lost 6 bases and 4 bases, there was a span of 25 bases. The CDR3 is 18 residues long. The CDR3 loop reads CASRKGLSKLTSYNEQFF. The CDR3 DNA sequence: TGTGCCAGCAGGAAGGGGCTTAGCAAACTCACTTCTTACAATGAGCAGTTCTTC.

The chain is built from TRBV5-4 and TRBJ1-2; 9 bases line up with TRBD1. This CDR3 contains 16 residues. Per the germline V gene, CDR1 is SGHNT and CDR2 is YYREEE (reference sequence). Trimming took 0 bases from V and 3 from J; bases not matched to a gene: 6. CDR3 loop: CASSLALQGADYGYTF. DNA of the CDR3: TGTGCCAGCAGCTTGGCCCTACAGGGGGCGGACTATGGCTACACCTTC.

The chain links TRBV27 to TRBJ2-5; tentatively, D is TRBD1 or TRBD2 (5 bases each). The CDR3 covers 18 residues. The germline gives CDR1 MNHEY, CDR2 SMNVEV (reference sequence). Between the trimmed V and J ends, which lost 5 bases and 6 bases, there was a span of 28 bases. The CDR3 nucleotides read TGTGCCAGCAGTCCTACCCCCCCAGGGCAGGGAACGGGAAAGACCCAGTACTTC. This sequence encodes CASSPTPPGQGTGKTQYF.